The rows below give T cell receptor beta chains drawn from one sample of a study of blood T cell repertoires in COVID-19. TCRdb's table, derived via immunoSEQ multiplex PCR, lists solely in-frame clones and lacks some. The sample includes about 78,000 clones, about 90% of them seen just once. Sequencing used peripheral blood. The receptors were sampled from a woman in her forties or fifties in a cohort sampled during active COVID-19. The CDR3 runs from the conserved cysteine through the conserved F or W. A D gene is named only where the DNA matches it firmly. Rows may omit the clone size; those that give it use once, few, many or a size class.

TRBV6-1	.	TRBJ2-1	.	CASSDQTRFNEQFF	TGTGCCAGCAGTGACCAGACTAGGTTCAATGAGCAGTTCTTC
TRBV15	TRBD2	TRBJ2-1	.	CATSGTGRNNEQFF	TGTGCCACCAGCGGAACCGGGAGGAACAATGAGCAGTTCTTC
TRBV19	TRBD1	TRBJ2-1	few	CASSTGQGLNEQFF	TGTGCCAGTAGTACGGGACAGGGACTCAATGAGCAGTTCTTC
TRBV6-5	.	TRBJ1-3	.	CASKWGPSGNTIYF	TGTGCCAGCAAGTGGGGCCCCTCTGGAAACACCATATATTTT
TRBV21-1	.	TRBJ2-1	once	CASSSHRDCGTSGVLAAYNEQFF	TGTGCCAGCAGCTCCCACCGGGACTGCGGGACTAGCGGGGTTCTAGCCGCCTACAATGAGCAGTTCTTC
TRBV11-2	TRBD2	TRBJ2-1	.	CASSPGTSGYNEQFF	TGTGCCAGCAGCCCCGGGACTAGCGGTTACAATGAGCAGTTCTTC
TRBV19	.	TRBJ2-1	once	CASSITGPTIGEQFF	TGTGCCAGTAGTATCACGGGTCCAACCATAGGTGAGCAGTTCTTC
TRBV12-3/TRBV12-4	.	TRBJ2-7	.	CASSLRGEQYF	TGTGCCAGCAGTTTGCGCGGCGAGCAGTACTTC
TRBV28	.	TRBJ1-6	.	CASHFKAAYNSPLHF	TGTGCCAGCCACTTCAAGGCGGCCTATAATTCACCCCTCCACTTT
TRBV24-1	.	TRBJ2-3	.	CATSVGGTDTQYF	TGTGCCACCAGCGTCGGGGGCACAGATACGCAGTATTTT
TRBV7-9	TRBD1	TRBJ2-1	.	CASSPNPGTVRFNEQFF	TGTGCCAGCAGCCCAAACCCCGGGACAGTTAGGTTCAATGAGCAGTTCTTC
TRBV6-1	.	TRBJ1-4	.	CASSFEPFNEKLFF	TGTGCCAGCAGTTTTGAGCCATTTAATGAAAAACTGTTTTTT
TRBV5-6	TRBD2	TRBJ2-1	.	CASSFLAGGPWDEQFF	TGTGCCAGCAGCTTCTTAGCGGGAGGGCCTTGGGATGAGCAGTTCTTC
TRBV30	.	TRBJ1-6	.	CAWTGSSYNSPLHF	TGTGCCTGGACCGGTAGCTCCTATAATTCACCCCTCCACTTT
TRBV7-9	.	TRBJ1-1	few	CASSLAGARRAEAFF	TGTGCCAGCAGCTTAGCGGGGGCTCGAAGGGCTGAAGCTTTCTTT
TRBV21-1	.	TRBJ2-7	.	CASSTRTSGTANLTYEQYF	TGTGCCAGCAGCACCCGGACTAGCGGGACGGCCAACCTAACCTACGAGCAGTACTTC
TRBV6-5	TRBD1	TRBJ2-7	.	CASSPGQVLYEQYF	TGTGCCAGCAGTCCGGGACAGGTGCTCTACGAGCAGTACTTC
TRBV28	.	TRBJ2-5	.	CASSLAGPRETQYF	TGTGCCAGCAGTTTAGCGGGACCCCGGGAGACCCAGTACTTC
TRBV18	TRBD1	TRBJ1-5	.	CASSPLGGTGDNQPQHF	TGTGCCAGCTCACCATTGGGGGGGACAGGGGACAATCAGCCCCAGCATTTT
TRBV5-1	.	TRBJ2-7	.	CASSLEVLGLGGDEQYF	TGCGCCAGCAGCTTGGAGGTTTTGGGATTGGGAGGCGACGAGCAGTACTTC
TRBV7-3	.	TRBJ1-1	.	CASSLGLMNTEAFF	TGTGCCAGCAGCTTAGGACTCATGAACACTGAAGCTTTCTTT
TRBV2	TRBD1	TRBJ2-1	.	CASSAGDRDWNEQFF	TGTGCCAGCAGTGCGGGGGACAGGGATTGGAATGAGCAGTTCTTC
TRBV5-4	.	TRBJ1-4	.	CASSLGPEQTNEKLFF	TGTGCCAGCAGCTTGGGGCCCGAACAAACTAATGAAAAACTGTTTTTT
TRBV10-1	.	TRBJ2-7	.	CAPEGPTRKISSYEQYF	TGCGCCCCAGAAGGGCCTACTAGAAAGATAAGCTCCTACGAGCAGTACTTC
TRBV6-5	.	TRBJ2-7	.	CASSQTVYEQYF	TGTGCCAGTTCACAGACAGTCTACGAGCAGTACTTC
TRBV7-9	.	TRBJ1-1	.	CASNPRNTEAFF	TGTGCCAGCAATCCGAGGAACACTGAAGCTTTCTTT
TRBV28	TRBD2	TRBJ2-1	.	CASTDSGSPIGDEQFF	TGTGCCAGCACCGATAGCGGGAGCCCGATTGGCGATGAGCAGTTCTTC
TRBV5-4	TRBD2	TRBJ2-7	.	CASSLDMDLAGREQYF	TGTGCCAGCAGCTTGGATATGGATCTAGCGGGACGCGAGCAGTACTTC
TRBV18	TRBD2	TRBJ2-1	.	CASSPRSTSGRSYNEQFF	TGTGCCAGCTCACCACGTTCGACTAGCGGGAGATCCTACAATGAGCAGTTCTTC
TRBV2	TRBD2	TRBJ2-3	.	CASIGLAGAMGSTDTQYF	TGTGCCAGCATAGGACTAGCGGGAGCTATGGGGAGCACAGATACGCAGTATTTT
TRBV4-2	TRBD1	TRBJ1-2	.	CASSQDRHRGTGYTF	TGTGCCAGCAGCCAAGATCGGCACAGGGGGACGGGCTACACCTTC
TRBV19	TRBD2	TRBJ2-2	.	CASSTSGWGGELFF	TGTGCCAGTTCGACTAGCGGTTGGGGAGGGGAGCTGTTTTTT
TRBV5-5	.	TRBJ2-3	.	CASSLGHTDTQYF	TGTGCCAGCAGCTTGGGTCACACAGATACGCAGTATTTT
TRBV27	.	TRBJ2-1	.	CASGWSGSYNEQFF	TGTGCCAGCGGCTGGAGCGGATCCTACAATGAGCAGTTCTTC
TRBV18	.	TRBJ2-2	.	CASSPGQALTGELFF	TGTGCCAGCTCACCAGGCCAGGCGCTCACCGGGGAGCTGTTTTTT
TRBV7-9	TRBD1	TRBJ1-4	.	CASSSRTGMGWEKLFF	TGTGCCAGCAGCTCCCGGACAGGGATGGGTTGGGAAAAACTGTTTTTT
TRBV5-1	.	TRBJ2-5	.	CASSRRTQGLEETQYF	TGCGCCAGCAGCCGTAGGACACAGGGTTTGGAAGAGACCCAGTACTTC
TRBV15	.	TRBJ1-2	.	CATSRDGANGYTF	TGTGCCACCAGCAGAGATGGGGCCAACGGCTACACCTTC
TRBV14	.	TRBJ1-2	.	CASSQDGVVGGYTF	TGTGCCAGCAGCCAAGACGGGGTGGTAGGCGGCTACACCTTC
TRBV5-1	TRBD2	TRBJ2-7	.	CASSPGTSGSNEQYF	TGCGCCAGCAGCCCCGGGACTAGCGGGAGTAACGAGCAGTACTTC
TRBV2	TRBD2	TRBJ2-6	.	CASRPGTSAGANVLTF	TGTGCCAGCAGGCCCGGGACTAGCGCTGGGGCCAACGTCCTGACTTTC